This T cell receptor (beta chain) appears in the sequencing data of a study of blood T cells in healthy people across ages. Around 10 milliliters was the volume of peripheral blood drawn from each donor. Total RNA was isolated from each sample in quantities of at least 5 micrograms. Then a second PCR, running roughly 7 to 11 cycles, was carried out with a sample-barcoded 5' primer and a J-beta primer mix. Each cDNA molecule carried a tag from a template-switch adaptor that contained 12 random nucleotides. TCRdb independently ran MiXCR on the 5' RACE reads; one entry per CDR3 protein. In the table there are about 1.5 million distinct CDR3 sequences, roughly 43% of which are singletons. This sequence was found in a woman under 30 in good health. The specimen sequenced was blood.

In DNA, the CDR3 is TGTGCCAGCAGTGAAGCGCCAGCGTACCCCAAGGATACGCAGTATTTT. Amino acids: CASSEAPAYPKDTQYF. The chain combines TRBV2 with TRBJ2-3; D is unresolved. Germline lookup yields CDR1 SNHLY and CDR2 FYNNEI. The germline V and J ends were trimmed by 0 bases and 6 bases, with 16 bases remaining between them. CDR3 length: 16 residues. Full variable domain (missing parts from reference TRBV2 and TRBJ2-3): EPEVTQTPSHQVTQMGQEVILRCVPISNHLYFYWYRQILGQKVEFLVSFYNNEISEKSEIFDDQFSVERPDGSNFTLKIRSTKLEDSAMYFCASSEAPAYPKDTQYFGPGTRLTVL.